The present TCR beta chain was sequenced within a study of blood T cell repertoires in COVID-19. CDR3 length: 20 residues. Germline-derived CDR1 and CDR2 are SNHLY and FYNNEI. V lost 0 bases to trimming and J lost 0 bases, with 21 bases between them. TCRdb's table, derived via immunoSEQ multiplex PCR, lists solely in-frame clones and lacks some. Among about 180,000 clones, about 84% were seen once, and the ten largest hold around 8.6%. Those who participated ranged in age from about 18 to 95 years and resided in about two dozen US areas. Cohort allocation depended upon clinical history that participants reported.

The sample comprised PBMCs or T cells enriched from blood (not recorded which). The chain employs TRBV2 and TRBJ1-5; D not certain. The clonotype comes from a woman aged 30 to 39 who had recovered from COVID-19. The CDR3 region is CASSEAVGISIYYSNQPQHF. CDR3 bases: TGTGCCAGCAGTGAAGCCGTCGGGATTTCAATCTACTATAGCAATCAGCCCCAGCATTTT. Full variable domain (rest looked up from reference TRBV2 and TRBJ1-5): EPEVTQTPSHQVTQMGQEVILRCVPISNHLYFYWYRQILGQKVEFLVSFYNNEISEKSEIFDDQFSVERPDGSNFTLKIRSTKLEDSAMYFCASSEAVGISIYYSNQPQHFGDGTRLSIL.